Sequencing of this TCR beta chain was carried out in a study of blood T cell repertoires in COVID-19. Background on the study: PBMCs, B-cell-depleted T cells, or T cells provided the cDNA or gDNA that made up the material.

The CDR3 spans 12 residues. The V gene lost 8 bases and the J gene lost 8 bases, with 15 bases spanning the gap. CDR1 and CDR2 from the germline V gene are MRHNA and SNTAGT. Seattle patients were enrolled during active infection and followed longitudinally. The authors' processing: Amplification with reference gene primers provided the estimates of nucleated cell counts. Measured with immunoSEQ multiplex PCR; TCRdb has only the in-frame clones, and not every one. That table gives V, J and clone size, and the DNA gave D and trimming. This table holds about 140,000 clones, around 90% found once. The TCR originated in a human donor with COVID-19, enrolled during active disease. The donor label of this sample is uncertain. The chain carries TRBV6-4 and TRBJ1-2; D is ambiguous. The source material was peripheral blood. This CDR3 reads CASSTTTGGYTF. The CDR3 DNA reads as TGTGCCAGCTCAACCACTACTGGGGGCTACACCTTC.